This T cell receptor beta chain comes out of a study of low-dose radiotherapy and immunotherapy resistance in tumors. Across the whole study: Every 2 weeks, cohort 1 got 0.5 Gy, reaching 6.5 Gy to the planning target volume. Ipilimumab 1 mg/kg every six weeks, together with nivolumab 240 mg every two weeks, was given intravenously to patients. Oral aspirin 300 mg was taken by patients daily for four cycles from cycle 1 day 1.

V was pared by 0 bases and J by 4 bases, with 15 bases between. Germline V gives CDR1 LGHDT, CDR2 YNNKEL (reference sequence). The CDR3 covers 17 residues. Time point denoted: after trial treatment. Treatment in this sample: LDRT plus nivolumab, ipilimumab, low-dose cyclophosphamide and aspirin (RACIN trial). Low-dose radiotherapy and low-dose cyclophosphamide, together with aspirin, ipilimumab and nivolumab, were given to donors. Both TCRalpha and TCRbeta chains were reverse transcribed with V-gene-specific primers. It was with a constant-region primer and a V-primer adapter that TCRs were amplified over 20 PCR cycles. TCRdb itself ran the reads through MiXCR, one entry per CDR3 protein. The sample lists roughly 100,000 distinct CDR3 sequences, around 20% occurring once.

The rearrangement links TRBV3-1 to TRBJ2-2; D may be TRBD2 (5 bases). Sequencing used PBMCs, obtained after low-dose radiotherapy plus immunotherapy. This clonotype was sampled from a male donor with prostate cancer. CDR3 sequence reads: CASSQEFGLGATGELFF. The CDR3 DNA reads TGTGCCAGCAGCCAAGAGTTTGGACTGGGTGCCACCGGGGAGCTGTTTTTT. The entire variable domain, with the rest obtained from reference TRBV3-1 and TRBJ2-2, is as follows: DTAVSQTPKYLVTQMGNDKSIKCEQNLGHDTMYWYKQDSKKFLKIMFSYNNKELIINETVPNRFSPKSPDKAHLNLHINSLELGDSAVYFCASSQEFGLGATGELFFGEGSRLTVL.